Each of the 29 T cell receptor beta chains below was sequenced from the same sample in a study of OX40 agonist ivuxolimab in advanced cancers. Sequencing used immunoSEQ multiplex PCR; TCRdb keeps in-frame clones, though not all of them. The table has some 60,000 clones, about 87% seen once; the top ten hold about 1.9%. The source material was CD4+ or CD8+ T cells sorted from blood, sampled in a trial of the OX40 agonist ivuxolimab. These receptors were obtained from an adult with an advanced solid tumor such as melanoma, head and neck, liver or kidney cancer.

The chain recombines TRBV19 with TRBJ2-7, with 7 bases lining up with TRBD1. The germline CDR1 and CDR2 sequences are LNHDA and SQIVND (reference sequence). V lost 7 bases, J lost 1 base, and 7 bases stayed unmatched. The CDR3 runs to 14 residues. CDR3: CASMGTARSYEQYF. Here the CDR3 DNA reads TGTGCCAGTATGGGGACAGCGAGATCCTACGAGCAGTACTTC. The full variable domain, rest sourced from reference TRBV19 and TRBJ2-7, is DGGITQSPKYLFRKEGQNVTLSCEQNLNHDAMYWYRQDPGQGLRLIYYSQIVNDFQKGDIAEGYSVSREKKESFPLTVTSAQKNPTAFYLCASMGTARSYEQYFGPGTRLTVT.

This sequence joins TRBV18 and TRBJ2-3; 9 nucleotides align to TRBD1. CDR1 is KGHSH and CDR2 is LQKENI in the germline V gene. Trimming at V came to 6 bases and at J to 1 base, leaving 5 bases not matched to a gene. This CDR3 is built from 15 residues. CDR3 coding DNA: TGTGCCAGCTCCCGGGGACAGGGAGGCACAGATACGCAGTATTTT. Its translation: CASSRGQGGTDTQYF.

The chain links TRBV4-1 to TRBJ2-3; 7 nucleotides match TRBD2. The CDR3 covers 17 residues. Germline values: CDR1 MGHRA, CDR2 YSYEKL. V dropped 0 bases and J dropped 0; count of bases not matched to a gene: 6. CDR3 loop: CASSQEFGLDSTDTQYF. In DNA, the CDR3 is TGCGCCAGCAGCCAAGAATTCGGACTAGATAGCACAGATACGCAGTATTTT.

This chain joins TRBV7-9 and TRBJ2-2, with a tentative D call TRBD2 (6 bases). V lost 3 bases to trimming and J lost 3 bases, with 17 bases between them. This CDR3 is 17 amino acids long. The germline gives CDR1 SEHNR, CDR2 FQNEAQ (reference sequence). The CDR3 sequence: CASSLRRDALDTGELFF. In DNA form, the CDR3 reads TGTGCCAGCAGCTTGAGGCGGGACGCGCTGGACACCGGGGAGCTGTTTTTT.

The CDR3 DNA reads TGTGCCAGCGGACAAACCAATCAGCCCCAGCATTTT. The encoded protein is CASGQTNQPQHF. The chain combines TRBV7-9 with TRBJ1-5, with D possibly matching TRBD1 (5 bases). V was clipped by 8 bases and J by 3 bases, with 8 bases between them. The CDR3 has 12 residues. CDR1 SEHNR and CDR2 FQNEAQ come from the germline V gene (reference sequence).

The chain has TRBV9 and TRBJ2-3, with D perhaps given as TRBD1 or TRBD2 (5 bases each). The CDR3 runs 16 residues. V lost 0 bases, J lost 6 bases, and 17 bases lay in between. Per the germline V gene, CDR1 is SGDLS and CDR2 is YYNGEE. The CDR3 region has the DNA TGTGCCAGCAGCGTAGGAGGGCAGGGCGACGGGGATACGCAGTATTTT. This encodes CASSVGGQGDGDTQYF.

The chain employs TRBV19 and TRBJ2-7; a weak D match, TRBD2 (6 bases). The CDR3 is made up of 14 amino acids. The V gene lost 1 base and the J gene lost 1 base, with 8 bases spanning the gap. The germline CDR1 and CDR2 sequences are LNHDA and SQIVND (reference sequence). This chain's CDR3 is CASSIAGESYEQYF. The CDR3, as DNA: TGTGCCAGTAGTATAGCGGGAGAGTCCTACGAGCAGTACTTC.

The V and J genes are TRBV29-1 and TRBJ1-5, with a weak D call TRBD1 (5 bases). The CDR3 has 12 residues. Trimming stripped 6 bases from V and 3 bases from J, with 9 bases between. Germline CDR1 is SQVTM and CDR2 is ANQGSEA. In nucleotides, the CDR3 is TGCAGCGTCGGAGGGGTCAATCAGCCCCAGCATTTT. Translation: CSVGGVNQPQHF.

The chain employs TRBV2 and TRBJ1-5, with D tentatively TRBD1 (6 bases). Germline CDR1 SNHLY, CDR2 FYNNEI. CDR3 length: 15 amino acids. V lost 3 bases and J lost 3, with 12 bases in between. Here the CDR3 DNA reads TGTGCCAGCAGTGAGGTCAGGGGCCCCAATCAGCCCCAGCATTTT. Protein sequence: CASSEVRGPNQPQHF.

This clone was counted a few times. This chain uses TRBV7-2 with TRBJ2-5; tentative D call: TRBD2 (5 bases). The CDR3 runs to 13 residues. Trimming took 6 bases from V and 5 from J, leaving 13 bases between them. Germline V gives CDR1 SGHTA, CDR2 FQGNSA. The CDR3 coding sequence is TGTGCCAGCAGTCGGGCTAGCTCGGAGACCCAGTACTTC. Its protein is CASSRASSETQYF.

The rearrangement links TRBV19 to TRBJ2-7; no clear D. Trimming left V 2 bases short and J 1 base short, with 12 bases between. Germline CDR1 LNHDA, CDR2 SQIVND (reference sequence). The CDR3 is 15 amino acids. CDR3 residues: CASSISRVESYEQYF. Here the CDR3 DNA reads TGTGCCAGTAGTATATCACGTGTGGAATCCTACGAGCAGTACTTC.

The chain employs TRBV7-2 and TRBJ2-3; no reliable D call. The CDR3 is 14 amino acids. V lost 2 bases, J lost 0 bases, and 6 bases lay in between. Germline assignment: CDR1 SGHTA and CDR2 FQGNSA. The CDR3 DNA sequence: TGTGCCAGCAGCTTAAGGTCGAGCACAGATACGCAGTATTTT. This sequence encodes CASSLRSSTDTQYF.

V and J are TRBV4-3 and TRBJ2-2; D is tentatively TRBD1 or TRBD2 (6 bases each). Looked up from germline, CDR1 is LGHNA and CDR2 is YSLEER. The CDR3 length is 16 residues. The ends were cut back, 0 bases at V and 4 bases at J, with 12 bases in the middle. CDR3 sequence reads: CASSQDSGAGTGELFF. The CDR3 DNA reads TGCGCCAGCAGCCAAGATTCGGGGGCGGGCACCGGGGAGCTGTTTTTT.

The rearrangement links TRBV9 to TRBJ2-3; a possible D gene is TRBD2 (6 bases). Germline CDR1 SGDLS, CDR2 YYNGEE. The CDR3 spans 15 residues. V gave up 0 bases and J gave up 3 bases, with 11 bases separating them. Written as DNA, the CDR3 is TGTGCCAGCAGCGTAGGGAGGGCCGGGACAGATACGCAGTATTTT. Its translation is CASSVGRAGTDTQYF.

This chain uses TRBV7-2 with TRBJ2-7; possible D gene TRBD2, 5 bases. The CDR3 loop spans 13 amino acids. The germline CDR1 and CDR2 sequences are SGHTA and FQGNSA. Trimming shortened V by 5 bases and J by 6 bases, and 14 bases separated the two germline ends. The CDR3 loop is CASSRGQTSEQYF. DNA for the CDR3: TGTGCCAGCAGCCGCGGGCAGACCAGCGAGCAGTACTTC.

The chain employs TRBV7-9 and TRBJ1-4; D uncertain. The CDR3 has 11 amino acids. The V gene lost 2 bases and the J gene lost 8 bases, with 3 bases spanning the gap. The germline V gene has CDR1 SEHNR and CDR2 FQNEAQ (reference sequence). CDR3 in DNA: TGTGCCAGCAGCTTACAGGAAAAACTGTTTTTT. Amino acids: CASSLQEKLFF.

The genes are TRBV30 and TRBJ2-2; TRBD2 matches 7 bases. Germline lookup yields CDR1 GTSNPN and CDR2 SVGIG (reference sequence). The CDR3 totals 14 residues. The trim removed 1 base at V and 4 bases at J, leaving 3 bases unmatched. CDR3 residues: CAWSEVAGTGELFF. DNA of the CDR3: TGTGCCTGGAGTGAGGTAGCGGGCACCGGGGAGCTGTTTTTT.

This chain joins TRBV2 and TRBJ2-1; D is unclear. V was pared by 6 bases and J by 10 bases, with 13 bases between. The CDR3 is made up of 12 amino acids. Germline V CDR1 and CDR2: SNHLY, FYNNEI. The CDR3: CASSLLVGEQFF. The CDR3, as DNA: TGTGCCAGCAGCCTCCTAGTGGGGGAGCAGTTCTTC.

CDR3 region: CASSIRDRGYTGELFF. Written as DNA, the CDR3 is TGTGCCAGTAGTATACGGGACAGGGGCTACACCGGGGAGCTGTTTTTT. This sequence joins TRBV19 and TRBJ2-2, with TRBD1 identical over 10 bases. Germline V lookup: CDR1 LNHDA, CDR2 SQIVND (reference sequence). CDR3 length: 16 amino acids. J lost 3 bases, V lost 2 bases, and 3 bases had no gene match.

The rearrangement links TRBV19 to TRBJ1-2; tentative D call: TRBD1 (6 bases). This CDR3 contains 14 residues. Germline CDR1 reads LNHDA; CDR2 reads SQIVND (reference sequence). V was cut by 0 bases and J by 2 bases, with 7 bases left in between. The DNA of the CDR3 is TGTGCCAGTAGTATAGATGACAGGAACTATGGCTACACCTTC. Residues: CASSIDDRNYGYTF.

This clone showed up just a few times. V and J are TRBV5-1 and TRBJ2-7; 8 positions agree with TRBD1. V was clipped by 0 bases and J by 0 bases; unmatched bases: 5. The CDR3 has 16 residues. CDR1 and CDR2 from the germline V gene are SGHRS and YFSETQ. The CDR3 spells CASSLAGTGSSYEQYF. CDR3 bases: TGCGCCAGCAGCTTGGCCGGGACAGGCAGCTCCTACGAGCAGTACTTC.

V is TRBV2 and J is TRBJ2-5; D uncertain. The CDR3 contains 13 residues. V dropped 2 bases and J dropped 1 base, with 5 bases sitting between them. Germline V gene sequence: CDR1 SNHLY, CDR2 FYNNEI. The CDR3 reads CASSESLQETQYF. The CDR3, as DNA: TGTGCCAGCAGTGAAAGTCTCCAAGAGACCCAGTACTTC. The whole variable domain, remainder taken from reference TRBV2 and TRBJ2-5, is EPEVTQTPSHQVTQMGQEVILRCVPISNHLYFYWYRQILGQKVEFLVSFYNNEISEKSEIFDDQFSVERPDGSNFTLKIRSTKLEDSAMYFCASSESLQETQYFGPGTRLLVL.

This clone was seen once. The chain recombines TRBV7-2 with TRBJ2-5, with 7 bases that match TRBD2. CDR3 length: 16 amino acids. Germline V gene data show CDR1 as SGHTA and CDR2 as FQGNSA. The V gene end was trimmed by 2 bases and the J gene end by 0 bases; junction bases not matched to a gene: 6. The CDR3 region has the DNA TGTGCCAGCAGCTTAACGTTCGGGGGGTACCAAGAGACCCAGTACTTC. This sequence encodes CASSLTFGGYQETQYF. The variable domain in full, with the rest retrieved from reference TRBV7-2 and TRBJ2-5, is GAGVSQSPSNKVTEKGKDVELRCDPISGHTALYWYRQSLGQGLEFLIYFQGNSAPDKSGLPSDRFSAERTGGSVSTLTIQRTQQEDSAVYLCASSLTFGGYQETQYFGPGTRLLVL.

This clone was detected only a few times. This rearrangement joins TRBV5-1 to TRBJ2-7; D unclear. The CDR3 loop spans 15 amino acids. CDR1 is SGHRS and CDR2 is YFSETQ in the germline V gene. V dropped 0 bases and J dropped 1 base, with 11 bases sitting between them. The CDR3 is CASSLGTIRSYEQYF. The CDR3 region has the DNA TGCGCCAGCAGCTTGGGGACCATCAGGTCCTACGAGCAGTACTTC. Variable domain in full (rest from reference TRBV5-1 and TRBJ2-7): KAGVTQTPRYLIKTRGQQVTLSCSPISGHRSVSWYQQTPGQGLQFLFEYFSETQRNKGNFPGRFSGRQFSNSRSEMNVSTLELGDSALYLCASSLGTIRSYEQYFGPGTRLTVT.

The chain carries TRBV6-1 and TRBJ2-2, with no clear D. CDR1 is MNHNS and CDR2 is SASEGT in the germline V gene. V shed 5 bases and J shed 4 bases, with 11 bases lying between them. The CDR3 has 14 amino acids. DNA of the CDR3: TGTGCCAGCAGTATCAGTGTTTCCACCGGGGAGCTGTTTTTT. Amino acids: CASSISVSTGELFF.

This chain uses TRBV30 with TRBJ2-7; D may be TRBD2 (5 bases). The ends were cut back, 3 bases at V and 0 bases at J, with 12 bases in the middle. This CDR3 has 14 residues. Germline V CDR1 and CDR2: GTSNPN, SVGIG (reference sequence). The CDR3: CAWSLDWGSYEQYF. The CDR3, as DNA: TGTGCCTGGAGCTTGGACTGGGGCTCCTACGAGCAGTACTTC.

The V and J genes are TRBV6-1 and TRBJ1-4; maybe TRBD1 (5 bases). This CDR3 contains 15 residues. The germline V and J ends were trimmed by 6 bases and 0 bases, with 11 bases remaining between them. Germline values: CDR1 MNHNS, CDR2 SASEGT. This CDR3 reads CASSRQGATNEKLFF. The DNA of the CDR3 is TGTGCCAGCAGCCGGCAGGGTGCAACTAATGAAAAACTGTTTTTT.

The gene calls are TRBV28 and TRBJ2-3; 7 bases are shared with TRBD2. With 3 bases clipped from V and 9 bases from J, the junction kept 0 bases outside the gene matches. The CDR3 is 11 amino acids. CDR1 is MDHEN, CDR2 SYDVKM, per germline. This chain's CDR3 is CASSLRETQYF. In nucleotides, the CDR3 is TGTGCCAGCAGTTTGCGGGAGACGCAGTATTTT.

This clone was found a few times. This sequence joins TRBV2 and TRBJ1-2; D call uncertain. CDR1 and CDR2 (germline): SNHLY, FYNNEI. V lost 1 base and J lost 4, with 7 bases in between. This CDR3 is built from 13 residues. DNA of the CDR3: TGTGCCAGCAGTGAAGGGGGAGGCTATGGCTACACCTTC. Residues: CASSEGGGYGYTF.